The rows below give T cell receptor beta chains drawn from one sample of a study of beta chain features in type 1 diabetes. Only in-frame clones appear in the TCRdb table, and some are missing; sequencing was by immunoSEQ multiplex PCR. Of hundreds of thousands of clones listed, 30% are singletons. The sample was naive CD4+ T cells from blood. These receptors all come from a man between 18 and 35 years old in good health. Both conserved end residues are part of each CDR3. The order of the fields is CDR3 protein, CDR3 DNA, J gene, clone size, D gene, V gene. The D gene is left open where the match is weak. Rows may omit the clone size; those that give it use once, few, many or a size class.

CASSFARDTEAFF TGTGCCAGTAGTTTCGCCAGGGACACTGAAGCTTTCTTT TRBJ1-1 - - TRBV19
CASSLARGSTEAFF TGTGCCAGCAGCTTAGCCAGGGGGAGCACTGAAGCTTTCTTT TRBJ1-1 - TRBD1 TRBV7-2
CASSLARLAGYYQETQYF TGTGCCAGCAGCTTAGCGCGGCTAGCGGGATACTACCAAGAGACCCAGTACTTC TRBJ2-5 - TRBD2 TRBV7-8
CASSNTGGDSYEQYF TGTGCCAGCAGCAATACAGGGGGCGACTCCTACGAGCAGTACTTC TRBJ2-7 - TRBD1 TRBV7-8
CASRTGARETIQYF TGTGCCAGCCGGACAGGAGCAAGGGAAACCATTCAGTACTTC TRBJ2-4 - TRBD1 TRBV27
CASSYVGYEQYF TGTGCCAGCAGTTATGTGGGGTACGAGCAGTACTTC TRBJ2-7 - - TRBV6-6
CASQYSGQYF TGTGCCAGCCAGTATTCAGGGCAGTACTTC TRBJ2-7 few - TRBV27
CASSLEAARDEQYF TGCGCCAGCAGCTTGGAGGCAGCCAGGGACGAGCAGTACTTC TRBJ2-7 - - TRBV5-1
CASSFPSSLGEETQYF TGTGCCAGCAGTTTCCCTTCGTCTCTAGGAGAGGAGACCCAGTACTTC TRBJ2-5 - - TRBV27
CASSSGDEQFF TGTGCCAGCAGCTCTGGCGATGAGCAGTTCTTC TRBJ2-1 once - TRBV7-2
CAWSPLLAWEQYF TGTGCCTGGAGTCCACTTCTAGCTTGGGAGCAGTACTTC TRBJ2-7 few - TRBV30
CASSLRGRTYEQYF TGTGCCAGCAGCTTACGCGGGAGAACCTACGAGCAGTACTTC TRBJ2-7 few TRBD2 TRBV7-8
CASSSVGQSYEQYF TGCGCCAGCAGCTCCGTGGGACAGAGCTACGAGCAGTACTTC TRBJ2-7 few TRBD1 TRBV5-1
CSAERPYEQYF TGCAGTGCTGAACGCCCCTACGAGCAGTACTTC TRBJ2-7 few - TRBV20-1
CASSVFDGTDSGANVLTF TGTGCCAGCAGCGTATTCGACGGGACAGACTCTGGGGCCAACGTCCTGACTTTC TRBJ2-6 few TRBD1 TRBV9
CSAPQGHEQYF TGCAGTGCCCCCCAGGGCCACGAGCAGTACTTC TRBJ2-7 - - TRBV20-1
CASSVGLTGPYGYTF TGTGCCAGCAGCGTAGGCCTAACAGGGCCCTATGGCTACACCTTC TRBJ1-2 - - TRBV9
CAISVTGAANTGELFF TGTGCCATCAGTGTTACAGGGGCCGCGAACACCGGGGAGCTGTTTTTT TRBJ2-2 few TRBD1 TRBV10-3
CASSQKLLTDTQYF TGTGCCAGCAGCCAAAAGCTCCTCACAGATACGCAGTATTTT TRBJ2-3 - - TRBV14
CAIHPGPGGNEQFF TGTGCCATCCATCCGGGACCGGGAGGTAATGAGCAGTTCTTC TRBJ2-1 - TRBD2 TRBV10-3
CASSPRQGAEAFF TGCGCCAGCAGCCCCCGACAGGGCGCTGAAGCTTTCTTT TRBJ1-1 - TRBD1 TRBV5-1
CASSHGEDSYNEQFF TGTGCCAGCAGCCACGGGGAGGACTCCTACAATGAGCAGTTCTTC TRBJ2-1 few - TRBV4-2
CASSYGTRLHEQFF TGTGCCAGCAGTTATGGGACTCGGTTGCATGAGCAGTTCTTC TRBJ2-1 few - TRBV6-5
CATGRWDLRYNEQFF TGTGCCACCGGCCGGTGGGACTTAAGATACAATGAGCAGTTCTTC TRBJ2-1 few - TRBV15
CASSVSFPQTTDTQYF TGTGCCAGCAGCGTAAGTTTCCCTCAGACTACAGATACGCAGTATTTT TRBJ2-3 few - TRBV9
CASSQVGTGATDTQYF TGCGCCAGCAGCCAAGTGGGGACGGGAGCCACAGATACGCAGTATTTT TRBJ2-3 - - TRBV4-1